The 4 T cell receptor beta chains given below trace back to one sample, sequenced in a study of T-cell memory formation after mild COVID-19. MiXCR, run by TCRdb on the 5' RACE reads, gives a single entry per CDR3 protein. The sample has 300,000 to 350,000 distinct CDR3 sequences; roughly 19% are singletons. The sequenced sample was PBMCs or a T cell subset sorted from them (not recorded which). All receptors derive from a man aged 18 to 30 who had mild COVID-19 (a few samples of this study predate the infection). Cell type and time point are not known.

In this sample, this clonotype turned up many times. V is TRBV12-3 or TRBV12-4 and J is TRBJ2-4; 7 nucleotides align to TRBD2. V dropped 7 bases and J dropped 3; count of bases not matched to a gene: 3. The CDR3 is 13 residues long. In DNA, the CDR3 is TGTGCCAGCACCCCGGGGGGCAAAAACATTCAGTACTTC. It specifies CASTPGGKNIQYF.

The chain combines TRBV20-1 with TRBJ2-5, with D hard to call. With 3 bases removed from V and 4 bases from J, the gap between germline ends came to 15 bases. The germline CDR1 and CDR2 sequences are DFQATT and SNEGSKA (reference sequence). CDR3 length equals 14 residues. CDR3: CSARTFSGPETQYF. The CDR3 region has the DNA TGCAGTGCTAGGACCTTTTCGGGTCCAGAGACCCAGTACTTC.

The genes are TRBV20-1 and TRBJ2-1; 7 bases fit TRBD1. Germline CDR1 and CDR2: DFQATT and SNEGSKA (reference sequence). The CDR3 length is 15 residues. V gave up 3 bases and J gave up 6 bases; unmatched junction bases: 11. The CDR3 sequence: CSASPTGSPGNEQFF. DNA for the CDR3: TGCAGTGCTAGTCCGACAGGGTCCCCGGGCAATGAGCAGTTCTTC.

This clonotype occurred a few times. The chain uses TRBV6-4 and TRBJ2-7; 7 nucleotides match TRBD1. The CDR3 is made up of 14 amino acids. CDR1 is MRHNA and CDR2 is SNTAGT in the germline V gene. Trimming at V came to 7 bases and at J to 1 base, leaving 7 bases not matched to a gene. The CDR3 DNA follows: TGTGCCAGCAAACCGGGACAGATGTCCTACGAGCAGTACTTC. The encoded protein is CASKPGQMSYEQYF.